This T cell receptor beta chain was obtained from a study of Graves' ophthalmopathy and Graves' hyperthyroidism. This clonotype was counted many times. Stable hyperthyroidism referred to disease that showed no ophthalmopathy within 18 months of follow-up. None of the included patients had other autoimmune diseases, uncontrolled infections, pregnancy or lactation, as these led to exclusion. Amplification of the TCR beta CDR3 regions used RNA transcripts (as template). RT-PCR in the first round used HTBI primers; a second-round multiplex PCR followed. MiXCR was run by TCRdb on the multiplex PCR reads, yielding one entry per CDR3 protein. The sample has hundreds of thousands of distinct CDR3 sequences; approximately 15% are singletons. Deletions cut 2 bases from V and 2 bases from J, with 13 bases between. CDR1 is SGDLS, CDR2 YYNGEE, per germline. This CDR3 comprises 15 residues.

The sequencing input was peripheral blood. The origin of this receptor is a young woman with stable Graves' hyperthyroidism. The chain is built from TRBV9 and TRBJ2-5; D possibly matches TRBD1 or TRBD2 (5 bases each). CDR3 sequence (DNA): TGTGCCAGCAGCGTGGGTCGGGGCCCTCAAGAGACCCAGTACTTC. This gives the protein CASSVGRGPQETQYF.